The following is a T cell receptor beta chain sequence with its context. These data are taken from a study of blood T cell repertoires in COVID-19. Study-wide context: Whether acute or convalescent, the COVID-19 samples came from the United States, Italy and Spain. T cells, B-cell-depleted T cells, or PBMCs provided the cDNA or gDNA that served as material.

Trimming took off 1 base at V and 3 bases at J, with 9 bases between the two ends. Germline CDR1 reads LGHNA; CDR2 reads YNFKEQ. The CDR3 has 15 amino acids. Per the study methods: Scientists estimated how many nucleated cells there were by amplifying reference gene primers. Sequencing was performed with immunoSEQ multiplex PCR; in TCRdb, only in-frame clones are kept and a portion is missing. V and J calls and clone size come straight from that table; D and trimming were deduced from the DNA. The table shows about 190,000 clones, with 80% to 90% occurring only once. The clonotype comes from a human donor in a cohort sampled during active COVID-19. The gene calls are TRBV4-2 and TRBJ1-4; D ambiguous. The sequenced sample was peripheral blood. This CDR3 is CASSQALLANEKLFF. DNA of the CDR3: TGTGCCAGCAGCCAAGCTCTACTTGCTAATGAAAAACTGTTTTTT.